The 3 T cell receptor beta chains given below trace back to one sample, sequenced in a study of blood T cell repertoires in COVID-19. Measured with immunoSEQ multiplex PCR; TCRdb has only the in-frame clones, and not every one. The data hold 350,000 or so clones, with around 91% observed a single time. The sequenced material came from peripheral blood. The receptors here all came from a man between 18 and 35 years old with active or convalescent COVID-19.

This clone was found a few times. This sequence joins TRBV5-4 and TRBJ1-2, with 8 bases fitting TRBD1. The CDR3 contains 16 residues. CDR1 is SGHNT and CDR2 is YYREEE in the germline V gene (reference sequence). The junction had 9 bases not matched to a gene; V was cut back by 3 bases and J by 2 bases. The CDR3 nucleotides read TGTGCCAGCAGCTCCCCGACAGGGGTAGCAAACTATGGCTACACCTTC. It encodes CASSSPTGVANYGYTF.

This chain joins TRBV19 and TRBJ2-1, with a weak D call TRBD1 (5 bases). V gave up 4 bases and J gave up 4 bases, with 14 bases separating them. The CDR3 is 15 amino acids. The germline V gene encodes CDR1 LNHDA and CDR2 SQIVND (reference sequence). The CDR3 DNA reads TGTGCCAGTAGTACCTTAGGTGGGGCTTACAATGAGCAGTTCTTC. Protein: CASSTLGGAYNEQFF.

The CDR3 is CAWSATLGTGNMNTEAFF. The CDR3, as DNA: TGTGCCTGGAGTGCCACCCTTGGGACAGGCAACATGAACACTGAAGCTTTCTTT. The chain carries TRBV30 and TRBJ1-1; TRBD1 aligns across 8 bases. The CDR3 extends over 18 amino acids. Germline CDR1 GTSNPN, CDR2 SVGIG (reference sequence). With 1 base clipped from V and 0 bases from J, the junction kept 13 bases outside the gene matches.